The subject of this entry is one TCR beta chain. This sample was taken from a study of cytomegalovirus exposure and HLA in healthy donors. The study ran its PCR with 60 Vbeta and 13 Jbeta primers. Sequencing was performed with immunoSEQ multiplex PCR; in TCRdb, only in-frame clones are kept and a portion is missing. This sample lists tens of thousands of clones; its ten largest clones have approximately 1.6%. The CDR3 covers 16 residues. CDR1 and CDR2 (germline): SGHRS, YFSETQ. V shed 7 bases and J 0 bases; nucleotides not matched to a gene: 11. Sequenced input: PBMCs. The receptor was isolated from an older woman in good health and CMV-seronegative. This rearrangement joins TRBV5-1 to TRBJ2-3; TRBD2 matches at 7 bases. This CDR3 is CASSLGTIPSTDTQYF. In nucleotides, the CDR3 is TGCGCCAGCTCTCTTGGGACTATACCTAGCACAGATACGCAGTATTTT. The entire variable domain, with the rest obtained from reference TRBV5-1 and TRBJ2-3, is as follows: KAGVTQTPRYLIKTRGQQVTLSCSPISGHRSVSWYQQTPGQGLQFLFEYFSETQRNKGNFPGRFSGRQFSNSRSEMNVSTLELGDSALYLCASSLGTIPSTDTQYFGPGTRLTVL.